The rows below give T cell receptor beta chains drawn from one sample of a study of T cell changes during pregnancy in multiple sclerosis. Here immunoSEQ multiplex PCR was the method, and the copy in TCRdb shows in-frame clones only, minus some. Found here are roughly 72,000 clones, approximately 94% of them singletons; the top ten hold 0.2% to 0.25%. The material was CD4+ T cells from peripheral blood mononuclear cells, obtained before pregnancy. The receptors were sampled from a female donor with multiple sclerosis, enrolled in a pregnancy study. Both conserved end residues are trimmed from each CDR3. The order of the fields is clone size, V gene, CDR3 protein. Clone size is shown for a subset of rows, as once, few, many or a class of expanded clone.

clone_size: -; v_call: TRBV28; cdr3_aa: ASSLAGQISTDTQY
clone_size: -; v_call: TRBV14; cdr3_aa: ASSQTTGLADYTDTQY
clone_size: -; v_call: TRBV5-1; cdr3_aa: ASRAGTGDHNEQF
clone_size: -; v_call: TRBV2; cdr3_aa: ASSVRTGTNQPQH
clone_size: -; v_call: TRBV18; cdr3_aa: ASSPGTVYNEQF
clone_size: once; v_call: TRBV5-4; cdr3_aa: ASSLESSLTGELF
clone_size: -; v_call: TRBV6-4; cdr3_aa: ASSDSSQGARTDTQY
clone_size: -; v_call: TRBV2; cdr3_aa: ASSAGVRAF
clone_size: few; v_call: TRBV15; cdr3_aa: ATSRDRPGRAF
clone_size: -; v_call: TRBV11-3; cdr3_aa: ASSDGQGLEAF
clone_size: -; v_call: TRBV10-1; cdr3_aa: ASGAPYEQY
clone_size: -; v_call: TRBV2; cdr3_aa: ASSEGRRTDTQY
clone_size: -; v_call: TRBV11-2; cdr3_aa: ASSPGLARIQETQY
clone_size: -; v_call: TRBV7-9; cdr3_aa: ASSLTGVPP
clone_size: -; v_call: TRBV11-2; cdr3_aa: ASSLDQAGGNEQF
clone_size: -; v_call: TRBV2; cdr3_aa: ASSERRSGRALYNEQF
clone_size: -; v_call: TRBV10-3; cdr3_aa: AISRGTGSYEQY
clone_size: -; v_call: TRBV9; cdr3_aa: ASSVIQGNTGELF
clone_size: once; v_call: TRBV4-1; cdr3_aa: ASKTPGHSNTEAF
clone_size: -; v_call: TRBV27; cdr3_aa: ASSWGQVETQY
clone_size: -; v_call: TRBV6-4; cdr3_aa: ASSPPGLAGGHEQY
clone_size: -; v_call: TRBV28; cdr3_aa: ASGSSLFSGRDGELF
clone_size: -; v_call: TRBV6-5; cdr3_aa: ASSSQGMGTEAF
clone_size: -; v_call: TRBV29-1; cdr3_aa: SVEWVRTGAGELF
clone_size: few; v_call: TRBV7-9; cdr3_aa: ASSPLAGAKNEQF
clone_size: -; v_call: TRBV9; cdr3_aa: ASSVPCGLLDYNEQF
clone_size: -; v_call: TRBV5-4; cdr3_aa: ASSPRTGRGITGELF
clone_size: -; v_call: TRBV7-2; cdr3_aa: ASSWRDRGAYEQY
clone_size: -; v_call: TRBV5-1; cdr3_aa: ASSNRRRGPSRNQPQH
clone_size: -; v_call: TRBV6-1; cdr3_aa: ASSSISSGNTIY
clone_size: -; v_call: TRBV18; cdr3_aa: ASSPELEADTQY
clone_size: -; v_call: TRBV29-1; cdr3_aa: SAWGEGGTGELF
clone_size: -; v_call: TRBV28; cdr3_aa: ASSLVQTAEAF
clone_size: -; v_call: TRBV7-9; cdr3_aa: ASSSQPGQGNPYEQY
clone_size: -; v_call: TRBV2; cdr3_aa: ASSQQRGAGNEQF
clone_size: -; v_call: TRBV10-3; cdr3_aa: AISESKTGGINEQF
clone_size: -; v_call: TRBV28; cdr3_aa: AIGQGDTDTQY
clone_size: -; v_call: TRBV28; cdr3_aa: ASSKPPLDTEAF
clone_size: -; v_call: TRBV2; cdr3_aa: ASRRGGLEYNEQF
clone_size: -; v_call: TRBV7-3; cdr3_aa: ASSAGTGSFNEQF
clone_size: -; v_call: TRBV28; cdr3_aa: ASSPAGGGLEKLF
clone_size: -; v_call: TRBV20-1; cdr3_aa: SARHGDIQY
clone_size: -; v_call: TRBV2; cdr3_aa: ASREPRPGTGGNEQF
clone_size: -; v_call: TRBV4-2; cdr3_aa: ASSQDRGDYGYT
clone_size: -; v_call: TRBV5-8; cdr3_aa: ASSLRGLKLF
clone_size: -; v_call: TRBV9; cdr3_aa: ASSVGGGARETQY
clone_size: -; v_call: TRBV9; cdr3_aa: ASSERTSGSYNEQF
clone_size: -; v_call: TRBV10-3; cdr3_aa: AISPGIMNTEAF
clone_size: -; v_call: TRBV7-2; cdr3_aa: ASSPRRLAGADTQY
clone_size: -; v_call: TRBV2; cdr3_aa: ASTNVGAGTDTQY
clone_size: -; v_call: TRBV19; cdr3_aa: ASTQPERGPNQPQH
clone_size: -; v_call: TRBV7-6; cdr3_aa: ASSLGASSYEQY
clone_size: -; v_call: TRBV15; cdr3_aa: ATSREGQVAPEAF
clone_size: -; v_call: TRBV19; cdr3_aa: ASSTSPGGAGNQPQH
clone_size: once; v_call: TRBV30; cdr3_aa: AWSVGVNTEAF